This TCR beta chain was identified during a study of response to subunit inactivated influenza vaccine. To note about this clonotype: Its antigen is still unknown.

Study findings and constraints: Few new T cells, the authors suggested, are recruited by each seasonal influenza vaccination.

TCRdb fed the RT-PCR reads into MiXCR, producing one record per CDR3 protein. This table holds 550,000 to 650,000 distinct CDR3 sequences, 12% found once. Trimming took 6 bases from V and 8 from J; bases not matched to a gene: 13. This CDR3 contains 15 residues. CDR1 SGHTA and CDR2 FQGNSA come from the germline V gene. The TCR sequence derives from a man aged 45-65 years who received an inactivated influenza vaccine. The sequences come from PBMCs from blood, collected on the day of vaccination. The V call is TRBV7-2, the J call TRBJ1-2; 9 nucleotides line up with TRBD1. The CDR3 spells CASSFTGGAAGGYTF. CDR3 sequence (DNA): TGTGCCAGCAGTTTTACAGGGGGCGCCGCTGGAGGCTACACCTTC.